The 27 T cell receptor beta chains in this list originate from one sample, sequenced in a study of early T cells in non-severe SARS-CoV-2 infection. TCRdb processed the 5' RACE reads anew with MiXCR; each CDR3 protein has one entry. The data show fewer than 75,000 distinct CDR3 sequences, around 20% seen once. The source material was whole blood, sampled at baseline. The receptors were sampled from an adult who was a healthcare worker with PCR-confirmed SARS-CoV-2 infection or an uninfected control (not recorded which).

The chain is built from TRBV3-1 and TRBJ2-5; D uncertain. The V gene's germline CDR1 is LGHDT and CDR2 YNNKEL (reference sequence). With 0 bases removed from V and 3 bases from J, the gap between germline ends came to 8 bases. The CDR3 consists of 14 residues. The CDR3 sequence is CASSQDQLKETQYF. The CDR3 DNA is TGTGCCAGCAGCCAAGATCAGTTGAAAGAGACCCAGTACTTC.

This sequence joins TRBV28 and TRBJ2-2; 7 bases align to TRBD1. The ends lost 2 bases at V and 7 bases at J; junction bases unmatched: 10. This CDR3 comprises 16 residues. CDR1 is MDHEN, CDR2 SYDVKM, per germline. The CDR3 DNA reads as TGTGCCAGCAGTTTAGCCACAGGGGTATTTTTCGGGGAGCTGTTTTTT. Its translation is CASSLATGVFFGELFF.

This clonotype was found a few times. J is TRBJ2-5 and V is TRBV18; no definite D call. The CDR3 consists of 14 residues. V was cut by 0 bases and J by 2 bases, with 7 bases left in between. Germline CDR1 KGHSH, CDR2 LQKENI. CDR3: CASSPPSKQETQYF. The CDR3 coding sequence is TGTGCCAGCTCACCACCTAGTAAACAAGAGACCCAGTACTTC.

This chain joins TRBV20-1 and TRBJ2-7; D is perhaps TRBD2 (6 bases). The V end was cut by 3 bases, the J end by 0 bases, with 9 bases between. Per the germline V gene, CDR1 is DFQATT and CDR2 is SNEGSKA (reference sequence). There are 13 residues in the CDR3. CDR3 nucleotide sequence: TGCAGTGCTAGCGGGAGATTCTCCTACGAGCAGTACTTC. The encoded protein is CSASGRFSYEQYF.

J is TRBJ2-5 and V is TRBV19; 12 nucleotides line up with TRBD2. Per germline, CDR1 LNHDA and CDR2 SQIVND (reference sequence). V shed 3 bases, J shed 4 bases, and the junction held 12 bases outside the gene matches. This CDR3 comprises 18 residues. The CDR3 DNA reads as TGTGCCAGTAGTATCCGGACTAGCGGGGACCCTGCAGGAGAGACCCAGTACTTC. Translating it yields CASSIRTSGDPAGETQYF.

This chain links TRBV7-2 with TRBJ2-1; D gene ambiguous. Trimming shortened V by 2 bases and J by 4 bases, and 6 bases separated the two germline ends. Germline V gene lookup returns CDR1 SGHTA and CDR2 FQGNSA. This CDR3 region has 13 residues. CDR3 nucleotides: TGTGCCAGCAGCTTAATCGGATACAATGAGCAGTTCTTC. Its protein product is CASSLIGYNEQFF.

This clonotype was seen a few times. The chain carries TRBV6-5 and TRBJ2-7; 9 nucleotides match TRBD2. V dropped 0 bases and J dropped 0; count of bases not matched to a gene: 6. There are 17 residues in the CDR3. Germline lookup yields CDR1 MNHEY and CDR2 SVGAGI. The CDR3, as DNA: TGTGCCAGCAGTTACTCTAGGTCTAGCGGGGTCTCCTACGAGCAGTACTTC. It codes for CASSYSRSSGVSYEQYF.

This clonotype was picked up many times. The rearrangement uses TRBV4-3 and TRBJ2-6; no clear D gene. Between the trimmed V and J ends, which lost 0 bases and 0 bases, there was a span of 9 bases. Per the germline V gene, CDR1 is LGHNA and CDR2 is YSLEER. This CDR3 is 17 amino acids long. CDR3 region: CASSQEAGVSGANVLTF. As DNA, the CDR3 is TGCGCCAGCAGCCAAGAAGCAGGAGTCTCTGGGGCCAACGTCCTGACTTTC.

The CDR3 DNA sequence: TGCAGCGTAGCTAGCGGGGGCAGGTCCTACGAGCAGTACTTC. Translation gives CSVASGGRSYEQYF. The chain links TRBV29-1 to TRBJ2-7; 10 bases match TRBD2. In germline, CDR1 is SQVTM, CDR2 ANQGSEA. The CDR3 extends over 14 amino acids. With V trimmed by 6 bases and J by 1 base, 6 bases remained unmatched.

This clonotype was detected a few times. CDR3 coding DNA: TGTGCCACCAAGTCCTGGGATACGCAGTATTTT. Translated: CATKSWDTQYF. This chain joins TRBV15 and TRBJ2-3; D not resolved. Germline CDR1 is LNHNV and CDR2 is YYDKDF (reference sequence). There are 11 residues in the CDR3. Trimming took 7 bases from V and 6 from J, leaving 8 bases between them.

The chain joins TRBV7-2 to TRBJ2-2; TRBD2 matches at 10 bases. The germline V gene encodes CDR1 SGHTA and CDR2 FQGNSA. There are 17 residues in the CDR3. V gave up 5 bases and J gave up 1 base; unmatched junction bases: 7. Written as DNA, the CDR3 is TGTGCCAGCAGCATTCGCCCTAGCGGGGGGAACACCGGGGAGCTGTTTTTT. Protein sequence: CASSIRPSGGNTGELFF.

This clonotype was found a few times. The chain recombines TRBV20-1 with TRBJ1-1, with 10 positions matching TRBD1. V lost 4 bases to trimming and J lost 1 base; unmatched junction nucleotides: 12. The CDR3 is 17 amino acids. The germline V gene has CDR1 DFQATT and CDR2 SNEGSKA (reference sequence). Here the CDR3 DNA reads TGCAGTGCTAACTGGCGGACAGGGGGTGATAAGAACACTGAAGCTTTCTTT. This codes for CSANWRTGGDKNTEAFF.

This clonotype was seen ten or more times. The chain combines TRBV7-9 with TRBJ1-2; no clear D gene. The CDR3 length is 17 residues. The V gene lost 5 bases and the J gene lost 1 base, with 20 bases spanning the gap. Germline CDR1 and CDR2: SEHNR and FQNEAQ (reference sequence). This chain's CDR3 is CASSPFFGRSFNYGYTF. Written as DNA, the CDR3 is TGTGCCAGCAGCCCGTTTTTCGGGCGGTCGTTTAACTATGGCTACACCTTC. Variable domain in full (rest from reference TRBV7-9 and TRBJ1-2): DTGVSQNPRHKITKRGQNVTFRCDPISEHNRLYWYRQTLGQGPEFLTYFQNEAQLEKSRLLSDRFSAERPKGSFSTLEIQRTEQGDSAMYLCASSPFFGRSFNYGYTFGSGTRLTVV.

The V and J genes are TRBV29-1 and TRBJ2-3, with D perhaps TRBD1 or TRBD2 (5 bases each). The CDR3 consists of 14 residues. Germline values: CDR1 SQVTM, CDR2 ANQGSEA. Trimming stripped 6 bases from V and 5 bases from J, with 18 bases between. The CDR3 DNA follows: TGCAGCGTCGCACTAGGGGTAAAGGGAGATACGCAGTATTTT. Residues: CSVALGVKGDTQYF.

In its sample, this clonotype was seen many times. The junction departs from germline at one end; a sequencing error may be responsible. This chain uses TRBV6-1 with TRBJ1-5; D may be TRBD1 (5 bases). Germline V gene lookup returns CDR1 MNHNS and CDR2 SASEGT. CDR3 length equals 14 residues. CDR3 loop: CASRAGTVNKPQHF. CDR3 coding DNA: TGTGCCAGCAGGGCCGGGACCGTCAATAAGCCCCAGCATTTT.

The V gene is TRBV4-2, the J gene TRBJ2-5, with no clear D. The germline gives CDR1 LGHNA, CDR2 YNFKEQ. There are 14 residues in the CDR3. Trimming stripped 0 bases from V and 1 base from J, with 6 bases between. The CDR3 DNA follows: TGTGCCAGCAGCCAAGACTACTCCCAAGAGACCCAGTACTTC. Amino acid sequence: CASSQDYSQETQYF.

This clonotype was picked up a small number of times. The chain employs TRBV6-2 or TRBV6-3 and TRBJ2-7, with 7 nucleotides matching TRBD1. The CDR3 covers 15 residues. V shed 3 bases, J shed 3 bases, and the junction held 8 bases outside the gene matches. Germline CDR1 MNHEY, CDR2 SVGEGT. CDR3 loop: CASSYGQGEFYEQYF. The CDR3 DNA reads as TGTGCCAGCAGTTATGGGCAGGGGGAATTCTACGAGCAGTACTTC.

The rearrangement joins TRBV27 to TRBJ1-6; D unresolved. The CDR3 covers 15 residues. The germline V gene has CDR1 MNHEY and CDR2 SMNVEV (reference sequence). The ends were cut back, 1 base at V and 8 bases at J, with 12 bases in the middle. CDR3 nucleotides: TGTGCCAGCAGTTTATTTCTTTCGGTGGATTCACCCCTCCACTTT. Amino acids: CASSLFLSVDSPLHF.

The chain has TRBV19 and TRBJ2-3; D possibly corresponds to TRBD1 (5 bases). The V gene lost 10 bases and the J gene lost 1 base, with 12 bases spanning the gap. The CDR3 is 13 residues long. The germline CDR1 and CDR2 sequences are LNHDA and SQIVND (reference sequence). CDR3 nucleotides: TGTGCCACCCTAAAACAGGGCACAGATACGCAGTATTTT. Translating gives CATLKQGTDTQYF.

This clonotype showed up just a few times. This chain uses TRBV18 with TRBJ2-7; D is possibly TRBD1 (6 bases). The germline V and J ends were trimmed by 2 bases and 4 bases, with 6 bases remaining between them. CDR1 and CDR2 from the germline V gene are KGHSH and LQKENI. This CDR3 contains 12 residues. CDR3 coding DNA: TGTGCCAGCTCACCAAGGGGGTACGAGCAGTACTTC. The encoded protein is CASSPRGYEQYF.

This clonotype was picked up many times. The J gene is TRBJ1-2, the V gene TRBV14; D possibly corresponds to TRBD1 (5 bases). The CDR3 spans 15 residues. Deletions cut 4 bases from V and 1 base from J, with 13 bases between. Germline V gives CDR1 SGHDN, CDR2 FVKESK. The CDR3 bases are TGTGCCAGCAGCCGGCGCGGGGGGAGTAACTATGGCTACACCTTC. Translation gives CASSRRGGSNYGYTF.

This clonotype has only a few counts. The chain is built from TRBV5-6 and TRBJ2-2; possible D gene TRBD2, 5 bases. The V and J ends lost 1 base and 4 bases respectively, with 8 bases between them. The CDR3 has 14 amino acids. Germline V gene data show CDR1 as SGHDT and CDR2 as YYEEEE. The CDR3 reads CASSLYSATGELFF. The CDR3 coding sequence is TGTGCCAGCAGCTTGTATAGCGCCACCGGGGAGCTGTTTTTT.

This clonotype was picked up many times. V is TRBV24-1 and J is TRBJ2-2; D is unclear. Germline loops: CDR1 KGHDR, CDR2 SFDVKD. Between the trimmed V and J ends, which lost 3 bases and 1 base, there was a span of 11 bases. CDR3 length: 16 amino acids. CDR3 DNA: TGTGCCACCAGTGATGGCCCGGAAAAGAACACCGGGGAGCTGTTTTTT. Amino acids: CATSDGPEKNTGELFF.

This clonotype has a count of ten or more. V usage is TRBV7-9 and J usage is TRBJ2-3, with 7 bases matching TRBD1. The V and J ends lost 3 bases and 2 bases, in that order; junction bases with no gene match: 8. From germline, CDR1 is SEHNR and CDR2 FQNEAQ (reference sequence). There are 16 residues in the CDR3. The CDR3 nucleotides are TGTGCCAGCAGCTTGGGGACAGCGTTTATCACAGATACGCAGTATTTT. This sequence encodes CASSLGTAFITDTQYF.

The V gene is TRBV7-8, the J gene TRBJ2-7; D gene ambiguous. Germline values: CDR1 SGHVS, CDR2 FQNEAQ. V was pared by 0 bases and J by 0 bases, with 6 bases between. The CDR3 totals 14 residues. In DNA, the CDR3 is TGTGCCAGCAGCTTAGCGCCCGGCTCCTACGAGCAGTACTTC. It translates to CASSLAPGSYEQYF.

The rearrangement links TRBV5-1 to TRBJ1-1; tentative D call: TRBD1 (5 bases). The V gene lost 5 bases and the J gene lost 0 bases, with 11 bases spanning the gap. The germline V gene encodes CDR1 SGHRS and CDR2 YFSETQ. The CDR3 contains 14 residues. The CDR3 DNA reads TGCGCCAGCAGTTCCCCGGGACTGAACACTGAAGCTTTCTTT. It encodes CASSSPGLNTEAFF.

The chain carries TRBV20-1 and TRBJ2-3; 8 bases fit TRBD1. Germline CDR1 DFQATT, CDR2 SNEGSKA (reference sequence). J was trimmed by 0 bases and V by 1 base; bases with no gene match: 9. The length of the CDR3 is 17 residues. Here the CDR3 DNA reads TGCAGTGCTAGAGCTCCCCGGACAGGGCCTAGCACAGATACGCAGTATTTT. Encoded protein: CSARAPRTGPSTDTQYF.